This is a list of T cell receptor beta chains from one sample in a study of blood T cell repertoires in COVID-19. The assay was immunoSEQ multiplex PCR, and TCRdb's table has in-frame clones only and misses some. The sample includes about 110,000 clones, roughly 69% seen only once; the top ten take about 5.9%. The sequencing sample was made of peripheral blood. These TCRs come from a man older than 75 with acute or convalescent COVID-19. Each CDR3 is given without its conserved first and last residue.

TRBJ2-3 TRBV30 AWRLAGGVDTQY
TRBJ1-2 TRBV9 ASTRDYNGYT
TRBJ1-4 TRBV5-1 ASARHYTTTNEKLF
TRBJ2-7 TRBV5-1 ASRGQGSSYEQY
TRBJ2-5 TRBV5-6 ASSFWLAGLQETQY
TRBJ1-6 TRBV28 ASLSTYNSPLH
TRBJ2-1 TRBV10-3 AISDGLAEEQF
TRBJ2-4 TRBV3-1/TRBV3-2 ASSSQPGTLAKNIQY
TRBJ1-2 TRBV4-1 ASSQDPGGEYGYT
TRBJ1-1 TRBV9 ASSVDAGGTEAF
TRBJ2-3 TRBV24-1 ATSAGGGSLRTDTQY
TRBJ1-3 TRBV6-4 ASSVRKSSGNTIY
TRBJ1-1 TRBV29-1 SVEDQVSEAF
TRBJ1-4 TRBV4-2 ASSQAGANEKLF
TRBJ1-6 TRBV13 ASSSKTGYNSPLH